These T cell receptor beta chains were read from a single sample in a study of vaccination effects on CD4 cells after COVID-19. Generated by immunoSEQ multiplex PCR, the TCRdb table keeps only in-frame clones and is missing some. The sample lists about 45,000 clones, 65% to 80% occurring once. These receptors lack a known antigen. Sample: CD4+ T cells from PBMCs cultured without peptide, taken after COVID-19 vaccination. The receptors derive from a human donor who received a COVID-19 vaccine. The CDR3 runs from the conserved cysteine through the conserved F or W. Fields, in order: J gene, D gene, clone size, V gene, CDR3 protein, CDR3 DNA. D genes are given only for firm matches. Expanded clones get a size class; other rows say once, few or many, or leave the size out.

j_call: TRBJ2-1
d_call: NA
clone_size: NA
v_call: TRBV7-2
cdr3_aa: CASSLQGNEQFF
cdr3_nt: TGTGCCAGCAGCTTACAGGGCAATGAGCAGTTCTTC

j_call: TRBJ1-2
d_call: NA
clone_size: NA
v_call: TRBV19
cdr3_aa: CASNRVRNYGYTF
cdr3_nt: TGTGCCAGTAACCGGGTTCGAAACTATGGCTACACCTTC

j_call: TRBJ2-5
d_call: TRBD1
clone_size: NA
v_call: TRBV19
cdr3_aa: CASSPNRGRETQYF
cdr3_nt: TGTGCCAGTAGTCCCAACAGGGGAAGAGAGACCCAGTACTTC

j_call: TRBJ2-4
d_call: TRBD1
clone_size: NA
v_call: TRBV7-9
cdr3_aa: CASSRSQGASNIQYF
cdr3_nt: TGTGCCAGCAGCCGTAGTCAGGGGGCCTCAAACATTCAGTACTTC

j_call: TRBJ1-2
d_call: NA
clone_size: NA
v_call: TRBV27
cdr3_aa: CASSLSTGGAGGYTF
cdr3_nt: TGTGCCAGCAGTTTATCGACGGGGGGTGCCGGGGGGTACACCTTC

j_call: TRBJ2-3
d_call: TRBD2
clone_size: NA
v_call: TRBV5-1
cdr3_aa: CASRQRGITDTQYF
cdr3_nt: TGCGCCAGCCGTCAGCGGGGGATCACAGATACGCAGTATTTT

j_call: TRBJ2-1
d_call: NA
clone_size: few
v_call: TRBV19
cdr3_aa: CASSIATRGRSYNEQFF
cdr3_nt: TGTGCCAGTAGTATAGCGACGAGGGGGAGATCCTACAATGAGCAGTTCTTC

j_call: TRBJ1-5
d_call: NA
clone_size: few
v_call: TRBV10-3
cdr3_aa: CAISVNNQPQHF
cdr3_nt: TGTGCCATCAGTGTAAACAATCAGCCCCAGCATTTT

j_call: TRBJ1-1
d_call: NA
clone_size: NA
v_call: TRBV12-1
cdr3_aa: CASSFAQRGGDEAFF
cdr3_nt: TGTGCCAGCAGCTTTGCGCAAAGGGGGGGGGATGAAGCTTTCTTT

j_call: TRBJ1-2
d_call: TRBD1
clone_size: NA
v_call: TRBV5-1
cdr3_aa: CASSSLTGEGGYGYTF
cdr3_nt: TGCGCCAGCAGCTCCCTGACAGGGGAAGGGGGCTATGGCTACACCTTC

j_call: TRBJ2-7
d_call: TRBD2
clone_size: NA
v_call: TRBV19
cdr3_aa: CASSAAGAGLYEQYF
cdr3_nt: TGTGCCAGTAGTGCGGCGGGAGCTGGTTTATACGAGCAGTACTTC

j_call: TRBJ2-4
d_call: NA
clone_size: few
v_call: TRBV11-2
cdr3_aa: CASSLVPSIIISAKNIQYF
cdr3_nt: TGTGCCAGCAGCTTAGTCCCGAGTATCATTATTTCGGCCAAAAACATTCAGTACTTC

j_call: TRBJ1-1
d_call: TRBD1
clone_size: few
v_call: TRBV11-2
cdr3_aa: CASSPGQGRNTEAFF
cdr3_nt: TGTGCCAGCAGCCCTGGACAGGGCCGGAACACTGAAGCTTTCTTT

j_call: TRBJ2-5
d_call: NA
clone_size: NA
v_call: TRBV6-2/TRBV6-3
cdr3_aa: CASSLGQETQYF
cdr3_nt: TGTGCCAGCAGTCTGGGACAAGAGACCCAGTACTTC

j_call: TRBJ1-3
d_call: NA
clone_size: NA
v_call: TRBV18
cdr3_aa: CASSPQGTSSGNTIYF
cdr3_nt: TGTGCCAGCTCACCACAAGGGACAAGCTCTGGAAACACCATATATTTT

j_call: TRBJ1-2
d_call: NA
clone_size: few
v_call: TRBV10-1
cdr3_aa: CASSDYSWGPYGYTF
cdr3_nt: TGCGCCAGCAGTGATTATAGTTGGGGTCCCTATGGCTACACCTTC

j_call: TRBJ2-7
d_call: NA
clone_size: NA
v_call: TRBV27
cdr3_aa: CASRVRGAYEQYF
cdr3_nt: TGTGCCAGTAGAGTAAGGGGGGCCTACGAGCAGTACTTC

j_call: TRBJ2-3
d_call: NA
clone_size: NA
v_call: TRBV5-1
cdr3_aa: CASSLAGATDTQYF
cdr3_nt: TGCGCCAGCAGCTTGGCGGGAGCCACAGATACGCAGTATTTT

j_call: TRBJ2-1
d_call: TRBD1
clone_size: NA
v_call: TRBV6-5
cdr3_aa: CASSPGTGTNEQFF
cdr3_nt: TGTGCCAGCAGTCCCGGGACAGGGACCAATGAGCAGTTCTTC

j_call: TRBJ2-3
d_call: TRBD1
clone_size: NA
v_call: TRBV5-5
cdr3_aa: CASSLTTGADTQYF
cdr3_nt: TGTGCCAGCAGCTTAACGACAGGGGCAGATACGCAGTATTTT

j_call: TRBJ1-3
d_call: NA
clone_size: few
v_call: TRBV6-6
cdr3_aa: CASSYEWSSGNTIYF
cdr3_nt: TGTGCCAGCAGTTACGAATGGAGCTCTGGAAACACCATATATTTT

j_call: TRBJ1-1
d_call: TRBD1
clone_size: once
v_call: TRBV6-5
cdr3_aa: CASRQGKEAFF
cdr3_nt: TGTGCCAGCCGACAGGGTAAGGAAGCTTTCTTT

j_call: TRBJ1-2
d_call: NA
clone_size: NA
v_call: TRBV10-3
cdr3_aa: CAITRTPHYGYTF
cdr3_nt: TGTGCCATCACTAGGACTCCTCACTATGGCTACACCTTC

j_call: TRBJ2-7
d_call: NA
clone_size: NA
v_call: TRBV30
cdr3_aa: CAWSGGMGLSDEQYF
cdr3_nt: TGTGCCTGGAGTGGGGGAATGGGGTTAAGCGACGAGCAGTACTTC

j_call: TRBJ2-3
d_call: NA
clone_size: NA
v_call: TRBV24-1
cdr3_aa: CATSDSPGYSTDTQYF
cdr3_nt: TGTGCCACCAGTGATTCGCCAGGCTATAGCACAGATACGCAGTATTTT

j_call: TRBJ2-7
d_call: TRBD2
clone_size: NA
v_call: TRBV9
cdr3_aa: CASSVEAGGPYEQYF
cdr3_nt: TGTGCCAGCAGCGTTGAAGCGGGGGGCCCCTACGAGCAGTACTTC

j_call: TRBJ1-2
d_call: TRBD1
clone_size: NA
v_call: TRBV24-1
cdr3_aa: CATSLGDRVSGYTF
cdr3_nt: TGTGCCACCAGTTTGGGGGACAGGGTGAGTGGCTACACCTTC

j_call: TRBJ2-2
d_call: TRBD1
clone_size: NA
v_call: TRBV2
cdr3_aa: CASSGDSLELFF
cdr3_nt: TGTGCCAGCAGTGGGGACAGCTTGGAGCTGTTTTTT

j_call: TRBJ1-2
d_call: NA
clone_size: NA
v_call: TRBV2
cdr3_aa: CASRKDVESRGYTF
cdr3_nt: TGTGCCAGCAGGAAGGACGTGGAATCACGTGGCTACACCTTC

j_call: TRBJ1-3
d_call: NA
clone_size: NA
v_call: TRBV12-5
cdr3_aa: CASGLDDAFFGVSGNTIYF
cdr3_nt: TGTGCTAGTGGTTTGGATGATGCTTTCTTCGGGGTCTCTGGAAACACCATATATTTT

j_call: TRBJ1-2
d_call: TRBD1
clone_size: NA
v_call: TRBV18
cdr3_aa: CASSWTGGRYGYTF
cdr3_nt: TGTGCCAGCTCATGGACAGGGGGAAGGTATGGCTACACCTTC

j_call: TRBJ1-3
d_call: NA
clone_size: few
v_call: TRBV2
cdr3_aa: CASRDNGNTIYF
cdr3_nt: TGTGCCAGCAGAGACAATGGAAACACCATATATTTT

j_call: TRBJ2-7
d_call: NA
clone_size: NA
v_call: TRBV18
cdr3_aa: CASSPLPGSTGYEQYF
cdr3_nt: TGTGCCAGCTCACCCCTGCCAGGGTCGACGGGCTACGAGCAGTACTTC

j_call: TRBJ1-1
d_call: NA
clone_size: once
v_call: TRBV27
cdr3_aa: CASSLMGGITEAFF
cdr3_nt: TGTGCCAGCAGTTTAATGGGGGGCATCACTGAAGCTTTCTTT

j_call: TRBJ1-1
d_call: NA
clone_size: NA
v_call: TRBV27
cdr3_aa: CASSSQEGITEAFF
cdr3_nt: TGTGCCAGCAGTTCACAGGAGGGTATCACTGAAGCTTTCTTT

j_call: TRBJ1-4
d_call: NA
clone_size: NA
v_call: TRBV7-9
cdr3_aa: CASIRTDLNEKLFF
cdr3_nt: TGTGCCAGCATCCGGACAGACCTTAATGAAAAACTGTTTTTT

j_call: TRBJ2-3
d_call: NA
clone_size: NA
v_call: TRBV5-1
cdr3_aa: CASSLFMVSTDTQYF
cdr3_nt: TGCGCCAGCAGCTTGTTTATGGTCAGCACAGATACGCAGTATTTT

j_call: TRBJ2-7
d_call: NA
clone_size: few
v_call: TRBV18
cdr3_aa: CASSPPGGYEQYF
cdr3_nt: TGTGCCAGCTCACCACCGGGCGGGTACGAGCAGTACTTC

j_call: TRBJ2-1
d_call: TRBD2
clone_size: NA
v_call: TRBV6-5
cdr3_aa: CASRSSGLAGEQFF
cdr3_nt: TGTGCCAGCAGATCTTCGGGACTAGCGGGGGAGCAGTTCTTC

j_call: TRBJ2-1
d_call: NA
clone_size: few
v_call: TRBV19
cdr3_aa: CASSTLGGVNEQFF
cdr3_nt: TGTGCCAGTAGTACGCTCGGCGGAGTAAATGAGCAGTTCTTC

j_call: TRBJ1-2
d_call: NA
clone_size: NA
v_call: TRBV2
cdr3_aa: CASTPNYGYTF
cdr3_nt: TGTGCCAGCACCCCTAACTATGGCTACACCTTC

j_call: TRBJ2-2
d_call: NA
clone_size: NA
v_call: TRBV7-7
cdr3_aa: CASSRSGGTNTGELFF
cdr3_nt: TGTGCCAGCAGCCGTAGTGGGGGGACGAACACCGGGGAGCTGTTTTTT

j_call: TRBJ1-6
d_call: NA
clone_size: NA
v_call: TRBV19
cdr3_aa: CASRTTEIYNSPLHF
cdr3_nt: TGTGCCAGTAGAACAACAGAGATCTATAATTCACCCCTCCACTTT

j_call: TRBJ1-2
d_call: TRBD1
clone_size: NA
v_call: TRBV4-2
cdr3_aa: CASSQEGDRENGYTF
cdr3_nt: TGTGCCAGCAGCCAAGAGGGGGACAGGGAGAACGGCTACACCTTC

j_call: TRBJ2-3
d_call: NA
clone_size: NA
v_call: TRBV9
cdr3_aa: CASSVESFGHNTQYF
cdr3_nt: TGTGCCAGCAGCGTAGAGTCCTTTGGACACAATACGCAGTATTTT

j_call: TRBJ1-1
d_call: NA
clone_size: NA
v_call: TRBV6-5
cdr3_aa: CASGWGGRPEAFF
cdr3_nt: TGTGCCAGCGGGTGGGGGGGGCGACCTGAAGCTTTCTTT

j_call: TRBJ1-5
d_call: TRBD1
clone_size: NA
v_call: TRBV6-6
cdr3_aa: CASSSGQGNQPQHF
cdr3_nt: TGTGCCAGCAGTTCAGGACAGGGTAATCAGCCCCAGCATTTT

j_call: TRBJ2-1
d_call: NA
clone_size: once
v_call: TRBV6-5
cdr3_aa: CASSYLRGKVDEQFF
cdr3_nt: TGTGCCAGCAGTTATTTAAGAGGGAAGGTGGATGAGCAGTTCTTC

j_call: TRBJ2-7
d_call: NA
clone_size: NA
v_call: TRBV11-2
cdr3_aa: CASSPSSYEQYF
cdr3_nt: TGTGCCAGCAGCCCCTCATCCTACGAGCAGTACTTC

j_call: TRBJ1-6
d_call: NA
clone_size: NA
v_call: TRBV2
cdr3_aa: CASALSGVNSPLHF
cdr3_nt: TGTGCCAGCGCTTTGTCAGGGGTGAATTCACCCCTCCACTTT

j_call: TRBJ2-3
d_call: TRBD1
clone_size: once
v_call: TRBV29-1
cdr3_aa: CSVSQGGMTDTQYF
cdr3_nt: TGCAGCGTTTCACAGGGGGGAATGACAGATACGCAGTATTTT

j_call: TRBJ2-1
d_call: NA
clone_size: NA
v_call: TRBV18
cdr3_aa: CASSADYNEQFF
cdr3_nt: TGTGCCAGCTCCGCTGACTACAATGAGCAGTTCTTC

j_call: TRBJ2-1
d_call: TRBD1
clone_size: NA
v_call: TRBV6-2/TRBV6-3
cdr3_aa: CASSSRGTGLDLLINEQFF
cdr3_nt: TGTGCCAGCAGCTCCCGAGGGACAGGGTTGGACTTACTCATTAATGAGCAGTTCTTC

j_call: TRBJ1-5
d_call: TRBD1
clone_size: few
v_call: TRBV6-6
cdr3_aa: CASSFQGQGGQPQHF
cdr3_nt: TGTGCCAGCAGTTTCCAGGGACAGGGTGGTCAGCCCCAGCATTTT

j_call: TRBJ1-1
d_call: NA
clone_size: NA
v_call: TRBV3-1/TRBV3-2
cdr3_aa: CASSQPGLGTEAFF
cdr3_nt: TGTGCCAGCAGCCAACCAGGGTTGGGAACTGAAGCTTTCTTT